This TCR beta chain was captured by sequencing in a study of blood T cell repertoires in COVID-19. Study summary: T cells, B-cell-depleted T cells, or PBMCs provided the cDNA or gDNA that served as material.

Profiled with immunoSEQ multiplex PCR; TCRdb holds only in-frame clones, not every one. This sample has some 110,000 clones, with about nine tenths found just once. The V and J ends lost 2 bases and 1 base, in that order; junction bases with no gene match: 5. This CDR3 has 16 residues. Germline CDR1 is LGHDT and CDR2 is YNNKEL (reference sequence). Sequenced material: peripheral blood. V gene TRBV3-1 (or the pseudogene TRBV3-2) combines with J gene TRBJ1-3; 7 bases are shared with TRBD1. The clonotype was recovered from a human donor in a cohort sampled during active COVID-19. The CDR3 loop is CASSQRDRGSGNTIYF. In DNA, the CDR3 is TGTGCCAGCAGCCAACGGGACAGAGGTTCTGGAAACACCATATATTTT.